These T cell receptor beta chains were read from a single sample in a study of early T cells in non-severe SARS-CoV-2 infection. TCRdb reprocessed the 5' RACE reads with MiXCR, giving one entry per CDR3 protein. The sample has under 70,000 distinct CDR3 sequences; 12% are singletons. The sample consisted of whole blood. Receptors originate from an adult who was a healthcare worker with PCR-confirmed SARS-CoV-2 infection or an uninfected control (not recorded which). Both conserved end residues are part of each CDR3. Each record gives: CDR3 DNA, CDR3 protein, V gene, D gene, clone size, J gene. A D gene is named only where the DNA matches it firmly. Clone size is given for some rows only: seen once, a few or many times, or a class if the clone is expanded.

TGTGCCAGCATGAACCTAGGACAGATATACAATGAGCAGTTCTTC | CASMNLGQIYNEQFF | TRBV6-1 | . | . | TRBJ2-1
TGCGCCAGCAGCTTGTTTGGGCGGGGGAACACAGATACGCAGTATTTT | CASSLFGRGNTDTQYF | TRBV5-1 | TRBD2 | . | TRBJ2-3
TGTGCCAGCAGCCTCAACTACGTGCAGTACTTC | CASSLNYVQYF | TRBV7-9 | . | . | TRBJ2-7
TGTGCCAGCAGTCCGCGGGGGATCAATCAGCCCCAGCATTTT | CASSPRGINQPQHF | TRBV27 | . | many | TRBJ1-5
TGTGCCAGCAGCTCCTCCGATCCGGGACAGGGGGCCCAAAACATTCAGTACTTC | CASSSSDPGQGAQNIQYF | TRBV7-9 | TRBD1 | . | TRBJ2-4
TGTGCCAGCAGCAGGACAGGGGAATGGAGTGAAAAACTGTTTTTT | CASSRTGEWSEKLFF | TRBV7-9 | TRBD1 | few | TRBJ1-4
TGTGCCAGCAGTTACGGACAGGGGGTCCAGCCCCAGCATTTT | CASSYGQGVQPQHF | TRBV6-5 | TRBD1 | . | TRBJ1-5
TGCAGTGCTAGAGGGCTAGCGGGAAGCTACGAGCAGTACTTC | CSARGLAGSYEQYF | TRBV20-1 | TRBD2 | . | TRBJ2-7
TGTGCCAGCAGCCTGCGGACAGGGCTGGGGAATGAGCAGTTCTTC | CASSLRTGLGNEQFF | TRBV11-2 | TRBD1 | many | TRBJ2-1
TGTGCCAGCAGCGTACCAACAGGGGGCTCCTTCACAGATACGCAGTATTTT | CASSVPTGGSFTDTQYF | TRBV9 | TRBD1 | . | TRBJ2-3
TGTGCCAGCACCAGAAATGGGAGAGCGAACACCGGGGAGCTGTTTTTT | CASTRNGRANTGELFF | TRBV6-5 | . | . | TRBJ2-2
TGTGCCAGCAGTTACTCGTTACAGCAGCGCTACGAGCAGTACTTC | CASSYSLQQRYEQYF | TRBV6-2/TRBV6-3 | . | few | TRBJ2-7
TGCAGCGTTGAATTCGGGGCCGCAGATACGCAGTATTTT | CSVEFGAADTQYF | TRBV29-1 | . | few | TRBJ2-3
TGTGCCAGCAGCTTAGGCGGCAGGGACTACGAGCAGTACTTC | CASSLGGRDYEQYF | TRBV11-2 | . | . | TRBJ2-7
TGTGCCAGCAGACCGACTAGCGTGCGTTCAGATACGCAGTATTTT | CASRPTSVRSDTQYF | TRBV12-3/TRBV12-4 | TRBD2 | many | TRBJ2-3
TGCAGTGCTGGAAGGGCGTACAGGGGGCTCGGCTACACCTTC | CSAGRAYRGLGYTF | TRBV20-1 | TRBD1 | many | TRBJ1-2
TGCAGCGTTGAGGAGGGGCACGGCACCGGGGAGCTGTTTTTT | CSVEEGHGTGELFF | TRBV29-1 | . | . | TRBJ2-2
TGTGCCAGCAGCTTATTGGTGAACACCGGGGAGCTGTTTTTT | CASSLLVNTGELFF | TRBV11-1 | . | many | TRBJ2-2
TGTGCCAGCAGCTTGGGACTAGCGCCGGTTGGAGCAGATACGCAGTATTTT | CASSLGLAPVGADTQYF | TRBV5-6 | TRBD2 | . | TRBJ2-3
TGTGCCAGCAGCTTGGTACTAGCGGGAGTTTCCCGCTACAATGAGCAGTTCTTC | CASSLVLAGVSRYNEQFF | TRBV5-6 | TRBD2 | many | TRBJ2-1
TGCAGCGTTGACAGGGGACAGTTCTTC | CSVDRGQFF | TRBV29-1 | . | . | TRBJ2-1
TGTGCCAGCAGCCGGACGTCCTATGGCTACACCTTC | CASSRTSYGYTF | TRBV11-2 | . | . | TRBJ1-2
TGCAGTGCGAGGACGGGCCAAGAGAACCAGTACTTC | CSARTGQENQYF | TRBV20-1 | . | . | TRBJ2-5
TGCAGTGCTAGAGGACTAGCGGGAGGTGGAGAGCAGTACTTC | CSARGLAGGGEQYF | TRBV20-1 | TRBD2 | . | TRBJ2-7
TGTGCCACCCGCGACCTAACCGGGAATCACCCGTACGAGCAGTACTTC | CATRDLTGNHPYEQYF | TRBV27 | . | few | TRBJ2-7
TGTGCCAGCAGCTTAGCGGACACTCAGCCCCAGCATTTT | CASSLADTQPQHF | TRBV7-6 | . | . | TRBJ1-5